Listed here are 22 T cell receptor beta chains from one sample, sequenced in a study of OX40 agonist ivuxolimab in advanced cancers. Using immunoSEQ multiplex PCR, the repertoire was profiled, and TCRdb retains in-frame clones only, with some absent. The data hold tens of thousands of clones, with 80% to 90% observed a single time. The sequencing here drew on CD4+ or CD8+ T cells sorted from blood, taken in a trial of the OX40 agonist ivuxolimab. These receptors all come from an adult with an advanced solid tumor such as melanoma, head and neck, liver or kidney cancer.

The rearrangement links TRBV6-6 to TRBJ1-2; D uncertain. Germline V CDR1 and CDR2: MNHNY, SVGAGI (reference sequence). V was shortened by 2 bases and J by 3 bases, with 10 bases between the two germline ends. This CDR3 is built from 14 residues. This CDR3 is CASSYEGTYYGYTF. The CDR3 coding sequence is TGTGCCAGCAGTTACGAGGGTACCTACTATGGCTACACCTTC.

The chain has TRBV7-9 and TRBJ1-4; no clear D. The V and J ends lost 3 bases and 4 bases respectively, with 12 bases between them. The germline CDR1 and CDR2 sequences are SEHNR and FQNEAQ (reference sequence). This CDR3 comprises 15 residues. The CDR3 DNA reads TGTGCCAGCAGCTTCTCCGTGGGCGATAATGAAAAACTGTTTTTT. It yields the protein CASSFSVGDNEKLFF.

This rearrangement joins TRBV7-2 to TRBJ2-1; D uncertain. With 1 base removed from V and 9 bases from J, the gap between germline ends came to 10 bases. Germline loops: CDR1 SGHTA, CDR2 FQGNSA. The CDR3 has 13 residues. CDR3 loop: CASSLGDWGEQFF. The CDR3 DNA reads TGTGCCAGCAGCTTAGGGGATTGGGGTGAGCAGTTCTTC.

The chain is built from TRBV28 and TRBJ1-3; 7 nucleotides line up with TRBD1. The CDR3 loop spans 15 amino acids. Germline lookup yields CDR1 MDHEN and CDR2 SYDVKM. V lost 5 bases, J lost 1 base, and 5 bases stayed unmatched. The CDR3 coding sequence is TGTGCCAGCAGTCCAGGGGGGGAATCTGGAAACACCATATATTTT. This translates into CASSPGGESGNTIYF.

This chain uses TRBV13 with TRBJ2-3, with 11 bases fitting TRBD2. CDR1 and CDR2 (germline): PRHDT, FYEKMQ (reference sequence). V dropped 5 bases and J dropped 0; count of bases not matched to a gene: 4. The CDR3 is made up of 16 amino acids. CDR3 nucleotides: TGTGCCAGCAGCCCTAGACTAGCGGGGAGCACAGATACGCAGTATTTT. Protein sequence: CASSPRLAGSTDTQYF.

The chain employs TRBV7-9 and TRBJ2-5, with D unresolved. From germline, CDR1 is SEHNR and CDR2 FQNEAQ (reference sequence). The CDR3 totals 15 residues. Trimming cost V 2 bases and J 4 bases, with 14 bases left between them. The chain's CDR3 is CASSLLGRLTETQYF. The CDR3 DNA sequence: TGTGCCAGCAGCTTATTAGGACGGCTGACAGAGACCCAGTACTTC. Full variable domain (rest looked up from reference TRBV7-9 and TRBJ2-5): DTGVSQNPRHKITKRGQNVTFRCDPISEHNRLYWYRQTLGQGPEFLTYFQNEAQLEKSRLLSDRFSAERPKGSFSTLEIQRTEQGDSAMYLCASSLLGRLTETQYFGPGTRLLVL.

The chain links TRBV10-3 to TRBJ2-3, with D perhaps given as TRBD1 or TRBD2 (6 bases each). Deletions cut 3 bases from V and 5 bases from J, with 12 bases between. Per the germline V gene, CDR1 is ENHRY and CDR2 is SYGVKD. The CDR3 is 14 amino acids. The CDR3 coding sequence is TGTGCCATCAGTGATAGGAGGGGGTTAGATACGCAGTATTTT. This translates into CAISDRRGLDTQYF.

The chain combines TRBV9 with TRBJ2-5, with 11 nucleotides matching TRBD2. The CDR3 is 14 amino acids. V was clipped by 2 bases and J by 4 bases; unmatched bases: 1. Germline lookup yields CDR1 SGDLS and CDR2 YYNGEE. CDR3 sequence: CASSVLAGGETQYF. CDR3 nucleotides: TGTGCCAGCAGCGTGCTAGCGGGAGGAGAGACCCAGTACTTC.

The table lists this clone with a few counts. The chain has TRBV13 and TRBJ1-1; D gene unclear. Trimming took off 2 bases at V and 8 bases at J, with 12 bases between the two ends. Looked up from germline, CDR1 is PRHDT and CDR2 is FYEKMQ (reference sequence). The CDR3 has 13 residues. DNA for the CDR3: TGTGCCAGCAGCTTACCCCCCAAGGGAGAAGCTTTCTTT. Protein: CASSLPPKGEAFF.

The J gene is TRBJ1-2, the V gene TRBV29-1; a weak D match, TRBD1 (5 bases). CDR1 and CDR2 (germline): SQVTM, ANQGSEA. The CDR3 loop spans 13 amino acids. V gave up 1 base and J gave up 4 bases, with 10 bases separating them. Here the CDR3 reads CSVEGRTSYGYTF. The DNA for the CDR3 is TGCAGCGTTGAAGGTCGGACATCCTATGGCTACACCTTC.

The gene calls are TRBV2 and TRBJ2-1; 9 bases map to TRBD1. This CDR3 contains 14 residues. The J segment lost 6 bases and the V segment lost 6 bases, leaving 6 bases of the junction unmatched. From germline, CDR1 is SNHLY and CDR2 FYNNEI. CDR3 in DNA: TGTGCCAGCAGGGGGACAGGGTGGAGCAATGAGCAGTTCTTC. Translated: CASRGTGWSNEQFF.

This clone was picked up one time. The J gene is TRBJ1-5, the V gene TRBV6-6, with D perhaps TRBD1 (6 bases). The germline gives CDR1 MNHNY, CDR2 SVGAGI (reference sequence). V was pared by 0 bases and J by 0 bases, with 9 bases between. The length of the CDR3 is 16 residues. The DNA of the CDR3 is TGTGCCAGCAGTTACTCACAGGGTATTAGCAATCAGCCCCAGCATTTT. It encodes CASSYSQGISNQPQHF.

The sample holds one count of this clone. The rearrangement uses TRBV20-1 and TRBJ2-5, with D possibly being TRBD1 (6 bases). The ends were cut back, 0 bases at V and 13 bases at J, with 9 bases in the middle. Germline values: CDR1 DFQATT, CDR2 SNEGSKA (reference sequence). There are 10 residues in the CDR3. The CDR3 nucleotides read TGCAGTGCTAGAGACCGACAGGCGTACTTC. It codes for CSARDRQAYF.

This sequence joins TRBV27 and TRBJ2-3, with 13 bases fitting TRBD2. Germline V gives CDR1 MNHEY, CDR2 SMNVEV (reference sequence). There are 16 residues in the CDR3. V lost 8 bases, J lost 9 bases, and 14 bases stayed unmatched. The CDR3 here is CASSLLRTSGSDTQYF. The CDR3 coding sequence is TGTGCCAGCTCACTTCTCCGGACTAGCGGGAGTGACACGCAGTATTTT.

V gene TRBV27 combines with J gene TRBJ2-3, with D perhaps matching TRBD1 (6 bases). CDR1 and CDR2 from the germline V gene are MNHEY and SMNVEV (reference sequence). This CDR3 contains 16 residues. With 5 bases removed from V and 0 bases from J, the gap between germline ends came to 15 bases. The CDR3 loop reads CASSAGWTASTDTQYF. CDR3 DNA: TGTGCCAGCAGTGCGGGTTGGACAGCGAGCACAGATACGCAGTATTTT.

This clone was seen only a few times. The V call is TRBV28, the J call TRBJ1-2; D is ambiguous. The CDR3 contains 12 residues. Trimming removed 5 bases at V and 2 bases at J, with 6 bases between. Germline values: CDR1 MDHEN, CDR2 SYDVKM. The CDR3 region has the DNA TGTGCCAGCAGTCTCCAAAACTATGGCTACACCTTC. Translating it yields CASSLQNYGYTF.

The rearrangement links TRBV5-1 to TRBJ1-3; D uncertain. The CDR3 contains 17 residues. V was trimmed by 2 bases and J by 0 bases, leaving 15 bases between them. Germline V gene lookup returns CDR1 SGHRS and CDR2 YFSETQ. CDR3 loop: CASSLFGDPVSGNTIYF. The CDR3 DNA reads TGCGCCAGCAGCTTATTCGGCGATCCCGTCTCTGGAAACACCATATATTTT.

The chain carries TRBV7-9 and TRBJ2-5; possibly TRBD2 for D (6 bases). Per the germline V gene, CDR1 is SEHNR and CDR2 is FQNEAQ (reference sequence). Deletions cut 8 bases from V and 0 bases from J, with 10 bases between. The length of the CDR3 is 13 residues. CDR3 protein: CASCRDYQETQYF. DNA of the CDR3: TGTGCCAGCTGCCGGGACTACCAAGAGACCCAGTACTTC.

This chain links TRBV6-1 with TRBJ1-5; 7 bases fit TRBD1. This CDR3 spans 15 amino acids. With 9 bases clipped from V and 0 bases from J, the junction kept 8 bases outside the gene matches. Germline V gene lookup returns CDR1 MNHNS and CDR2 SASEGT. CDR3 residues: CASAQGIHSNQPQHF. CDR3 in DNA: TGTGCCAGTGCACAGGGGATCCATAGCAATCAGCCCCAGCATTTT.

The rearrangement joins TRBV5-1 to TRBJ1-4, with D maybe TRBD1 (5 bases). Trimming pared 4 bases from V and 7 bases from J, leaving 14 bases between. Germline lookup yields CDR1 SGHRS and CDR2 YFSETQ. The CDR3 spans 14 residues. The DNA of the CDR3 is TGCGCCAGCAGCCTTCAGGGTAGCGGTGAAAAACTGTTTTTT. It specifies CASSLQGSGEKLFF.

The chain is built from TRBV11-2 and TRBJ2-5; D is unresolved. The V and J ends lost 4 bases and 5 bases respectively, with 8 bases between them. The germline V gene has CDR1 SGHAT and CDR2 FQNNGV. This CDR3 comprises 12 residues. The CDR3 region is CASSYPVETQYF. In DNA form, the CDR3 reads TGTGCCAGCAGCTACCCGGTGGAGACCCAGTACTTC.

The rearrangement uses TRBV7-9 and TRBJ2-4, with a tentative D call TRBD1 (6 bases). In germline, CDR1 is SEHNR, CDR2 FQNEAQ (reference sequence). Trimming took 8 bases from V and 8 from J, leaving 16 bases between them. CDR3 length equals 13 residues. The CDR3, as DNA: TGTGCCAGCGAGGGGGTCGGCCGGTACATTCAGTACTTC. Protein product: CASEGVGRYIQYF.